The source of this TCR beta chain is a study of T cells in Graves' hyperthyroidism and ophthalmopathy. For the study at large: Before treatment of any kind, peripheral blood was taken at initial diagnosis.

V trimming: 6 bases; J trimming: 6 bases; junction bases outside the gene matches: 8. The CDR3 is 13 residues long. Germline values: CDR1 SQVTM, CDR2 ANQGSEA. Researchers took RNA transcripts and amplified the TCR beta CDR3 regions from them. First-round RT-PCR with HTBI primers amplified the TCR CDR3 region. TCRdb used MiXCR to reprocess the multiplex PCR reads, holding one entry per CDR3 protein. This table holds about 210,000 distinct CDR3 sequences, under 20% found once. This clonotype was recorded at least ten times. The sequence derives from a man aged 45-60 years with Graves' hyperthyroidism. The sequenced sample was blood. The chain uses TRBV29-1 and TRBJ2-3; 8 bases map to TRBD1. The CDR3 region has the DNA TGCAGCGTCGACGGGACAGGATATGATACGCAGTATTTT. It translates to CSVDGTGYDTQYF.